The rows below give T cell receptor beta chains drawn from one sample of a study of blood T cell repertoires in COVID-19. TCRdb's copy holds only in-frame clones and misses some; the assay was immunoSEQ multiplex PCR. Among roughly 120,000 clones listed, around nine tenths were seen once. The sample comprised peripheral blood. These TCRs come from a man aged 60 to 75 with COVID-19, enrolled during active disease. The CDR3 runs from the conserved cysteine through the conserved F or W. D genes are given only for firm matches. Size is omitted from some rows. Given values are once, few, many or a class for expanded clones.

J gene | clone size | V gene | D gene | CDR3 protein | CDR3 DNA
TRBJ1-3 | . | TRBV7-9 | . | CASSLGQLSVRGNTIYF | TGTGCCAGCAGCTTAGGGCAGCTCTCAGTGAGGGGAAACACCATATATTTT
TRBJ2-3 | . | TRBV19 | . | CASSRRDPTDTQYF | TGTGCCAGTAGTCGGAGGGACCCCACAGATACGCAGTATTTT
TRBJ2-5 | . | TRBV29-1 | . | CSVGISQWETQYF | TGCAGCGTTGGTATTAGCCAGTGGGAGACCCAGTACTTC
TRBJ2-7 | . | TRBV11-2 | . | CASSLDGRQYF | TGTGCCAGCAGCTTAGACGGGAGGCAGTACTTC
TRBJ2-7 | . | TRBV27 | TRBD2 | CASSSPRTSGSYEQYF | TGTGCCAGCAGTTCCCCTCGGACTAGCGGGAGCTACGAGCAGTACTTC
TRBJ2-5 | . | TRBV6-1 | . | CASSESAVVGTQYF | TGTGCCAGCAGTGAAAGCGCCGTCGTTGGGACCCAGTACTTC
TRBJ1-6 | . | TRBV2 | . | CASSEGRAHSPLHF | TGTGCCAGCAGTGAGGGGAGGGCTCATTCACCCCTCCACTTT
TRBJ2-2 | . | TRBV24-1 | TRBD1 | CATSDSYPGQITGELFF | TGTGCCACCAGTGATTCCTACCCGGGACAGATTACCGGGGAGCTGTTTTTT
TRBJ2-3 | . | TRBV27 | . | CASSISLGLARSTDTQYF | TGTGCCAGCAGTATCTCTCTCGGGCTAGCGAGAAGCACAGATACGCAGTATTTT
TRBJ1-5 | few | TRBV19 | . | CASRGTPGVPQHF | TGTGCCAGTAGAGGGACACCAGGCGTGCCCCAGCATTTT
TRBJ2-1 | . | TRBV4-2 | TRBD1 | CASSQAGQGSYNEQFF | TGTGCCAGCAGCCAAGCCGGACAGGGCTCCTACAATGAGCAGTTCTTC
TRBJ2-2 | . | TRBV7-8 | TRBD2 | CASYGRANTGELFF | TGTGCCAGCTATGGGAGGGCGAACACCGGGGAGCTGTTTTTT
TRBJ2-7 | . | TRBV3-1/TRBV3-2 | TRBD2 | CASSRAREGEQYF | TGTGCCAGCAGCCGTGCGCGGGAGGGCGAGCAGTACTTC
TRBJ1-4 | . | TRBV6-5 | . | CASSRGGAVSEKLFF | TGTGCCAGCAGCCGGGGTGGAGCGGTGAGTGAAAAACTGTTTTTT
TRBJ1-5 | . | TRBV7-9 | . | CASTDGGQPQHF | TGTGCCAGCACCGACGGAGGTCAGCCCCAGCATTTT
TRBJ1-2 | . | TRBV29-1 | TRBD1 | CSVEYQGAFRGYTF | TGCAGCGTTGAATATCAGGGGGCTTTTCGGGGCTACACCTTC
TRBJ2-2 | . | TRBV23-1 | . | CATVRRRTEITGELFF | TGCGCCACCGTAAGAAGGAGGACAGAGATCACCGGGGAGCTGTTTTTT
TRBJ1-1 | . | TRBV5-1 | . | CASSLAGVARSSEAFF | TGCGCCAGCAGCTTGGCCGGGGTCGCCCGGAGTTCTGAAGCTTTCTTT
TRBJ1-4 | . | TRBV19 | TRBD1 | CASSLVNRGDEKLFF | TGTGCCAGTAGCCTGGTAAACAGGGGTGATGAAAAACTGTTTTTT
TRBJ1-1 | . | TRBV12-3/TRBV12-4 | . | CASILGREAFF | TGTGCCAGCATCTTGGGCAGAGAAGCTTTCTTT
TRBJ2-1 | . | TRBV12-5 | TRBD2 | CASGFATGTSGTDIEQFF | TGTGCTAGTGGTTTTGCTACCGGGACTAGCGGGACCGACATTGAGCAGTTCTTC
TRBJ1-1 | . | TRBV7-3 | . | CASSQGWSTEAFF | TGTGCCAGCAGCCAGGGGTGGAGCACTGAAGCTTTCTTT
TRBJ2-2 | . | TRBV12-5 | TRBD2 | CASGLTSGGTGELFF | TGTGCTAGTGGTTTGACTAGCGGGGGCACCGGGGAGCTGTTTTTT
TRBJ2-2 | . | TRBV29-1 | TRBD2 | CSVDRAGANTGELFF | TGCAGCGTTGATCGGGCGGGGGCGAACACCGGGGAGCTGTTTTTT
TRBJ2-2 | . | TRBV11-2 | TRBD2 | CASSKGLGGELFF | TGTGCCAGCAGCAAGGGACTAGGAGGGGAGCTGTTTTTT
TRBJ1-6 | . | TRBV19 | TRBD1 | CASSIDHEGADNSPLHF | TGTGCCAGTAGTATAGATCATGAGGGGGCGGATAATTCACCCCTCCACTTT
TRBJ1-4 | . | TRBV18 | . | CASSPNREKLFF | TGTGCCAGCTCACCAAATCGGGAAAAACTGTTTTTT
TRBJ2-5 | . | TRBV25-1 | . | CASSDSKETQYF | TGTGCCAGCAGTGATTCCAAAGAGACCCAGTACTTC
TRBJ2-1 | . | TRBV6-2/TRBV6-3 | TRBD2 | CASSLSTGTNHEQFF | TGTGCCAGCAGCCTATCGACCGGGACTAACCATGAGCAGTTCTTC
TRBJ2-5 | . | TRBV5-1 | TRBD2 | CASSFAGARETQYF | TGCGCCAGCAGCTTCGCGGGAGCTCGGGAGACCCAGTACTTC
TRBJ2-1 | . | TRBV24-1 | TRBD2 | CATSEPGTSGADNEQFF | TGTGCCACCAGTGAGCCCGGGACTAGCGGGGCCGACAATGAGCAGTTCTTC
TRBJ1-2 | . | TRBV7-2 | TRBD1 | CASSSRGLYGYTF | TGTGCCAGCAGCTCCAGGGGGCTCTATGGCTACACCTTC
TRBJ2-7 | once | TRBV16 | TRBD1 | CASSPRQGRNEQYF | TGTGCCAGCAGCCCCCGACAGGGACGTAACGAGCAGTACTTC
TRBJ2-1 | . | TRBV6-5 | . | CASSLDSYNEQFF | TGTGCCAGCAGCTTAGACAGTTACAATGAGCAGTTCTTC
TRBJ2-1 | . | TRBV27 | TRBD2 | CASSWGTKSNEQFF | TGTGCCAGCAGTTGGGGGACTAAAAGCAATGAGCAGTTCTTC
TRBJ1-1 | . | TRBV2 | . | CASNRATYTEAFF | TGTGCCAGCAACAGGGCCACGTACACTGAAGCTTTCTTT
TRBJ2-7 | . | TRBV18 | TRBD1 | CASSPGGQGHEQYF | TGTGCCAGCTCACCGGGAGGACAGGGCCACGAGCAGTACTTC
TRBJ2-7 | . | TRBV19 | . | CASSEQLLSYEQYF | TGTGCCAGTAGTGAGCAACTCCTCTCCTACGAGCAGTACTTC
TRBJ2-2 | . | TRBV9 | TRBD1 | CASNEGTVETGELFF | TGTGCCAGCAACGAGGGGACAGTTGAAACCGGGGAGCTGTTTTTT
TRBJ2-1 | . | TRBV7-2 | TRBD2 | CASSYTSGRDEQFF | TGTGCCAGCAGCTACACTAGCGGGAGGGATGAGCAGTTCTTC
TRBJ2-5 | . | TRBV16 | . | CASSQSPERTQYF | TGTGCCAGCAGCCAGTCCCCGGAGAGGACCCAGTACTTC
TRBJ2-1 | once | TRBV21-1 | . | CASSNPGGSYNEQFF | TGTGCCAGCAGCAATCCGGGAGGTTCCTACAATGAGCAGTTCTTC
TRBJ1-2 | . | TRBV19 | . | CASSIPMGLNYGYTF | TGTGCCAGTAGTATCCCGATGGGCCTTAACTATGGCTACACCTTC
TRBJ2-7 | few | TRBV2 | . | CASTTGLGAYEQYF | TGTGCCAGTACGACAGGCTTGGGGGCTTACGAGCAGTACTTC
TRBJ1-1 | . | TRBV21-1 | . | CASLVPAEAFF | TGTGCCAGCCTTGTCCCGGCTGAAGCTTTCTTT
TRBJ1-4 | . | TRBV6-5 | . | CASSYRSGVEKLFF | TGTGCCAGCAGTTACAGATCAGGGGTTGAAAAACTGTTTTTT
TRBJ2-7 | . | TRBV30 | TRBD2 | CAWSPGLAVTSYEQYF | TGTGCCTGGAGTCCTGGGCTAGCGGTTACTTCCTACGAGCAGTACTTC
TRBJ2-3 | few | TRBV5-5 | TRBD2 | CASSLVPSGSEPDTQYF | TGTGCCAGCAGCTTGGTCCCTAGCGGGAGTGAGCCAGATACGCAGTATTTT
TRBJ2-7 | . | TRBV5-4 | . | CASSRTGNYEQYF | TGTGCCAGCAGCAGAACAGGGAACTACGAGCAGTACTTC
TRBJ1-5 | . | TRBV1 | . | CTSSCGSGARQPQHF | TGCACCAGCAGCTGCGGGTCAGGGGCGAGACAGCCCCAGCATTTT